These T cell receptor beta chains were read from a single sample in a study of cytomegalovirus exposure and HLA in healthy donors. Sequencing was performed with immunoSEQ multiplex PCR; in TCRdb, only in-frame clones are kept and a portion is missing. This listing includes 100,000 to 150,000 clones. Sequencing was performed on PBMCs. The receptors were gathered from a woman between 35 and 50 years old in good health and CMV-seropositive. Each CDR3 is given with its conserved first and last residue. Each record gives: D gene, J gene, V gene, CDR3 protein, CDR3 DNA. D genes are given only for firm matches.

>TRBD1|TRBJ2-5|TRBV15
CATSRPDRVEETQYF
TGTGCCACCAGCAGACCCGACAGGGTGGAAGAGACCCAGTACTTC
>NA|TRBJ1-1|TRBV7-2
CASSLGGRGGTEAFF
TGTGCCAGCAGCTTAGGTGGTAGGGGGGGCACTGAAGCTTTCTTT
>NA|TRBJ2-7|TRBV5-5
CASSPQGVQPLEQYF
TGTGCCAGCAGCCCACAGGGAGTCCAGCCCCTCGAGCAGTACTTC
>TRBD2|TRBJ2-5|TRBV2
CASSEYSGRETQYF
TGTGCCAGCAGTGAATATTCCGGGAGGGAGACCCAGTACTTC
>NA|TRBJ2-7|TRBV15
CATSRGPRGHYEQYF
TGTGCCACCAGCAGAGGCCCCAGGGGCCACTACGAGCAGTACTTC
>NA|TRBJ2-3|TRBV5-1
CASSLQGGDGDTQYF
TGCGCCAGCAGCTTACAGGGAGGGGATGGCGATACGCAGTATTTT
>TRBD2|TRBJ2-1|TRBV6-6
CASSYSRTSGASEQFF
TGTGCCAGCAGTTACTCGCGGACTAGCGGGGCTTCTGAGCAGTTCTTC
>TRBD1|TRBJ1-5|TRBV6-5
CASSQQGSGQPQHF
TGTGCCAGCAGCCAACAGGGGTCAGGGCAGCCCCAGCATTTT
>NA|TRBJ1-5|TRBV28
CASSKTGQDQPQHF
TGTGCCAGCAGTAAAACAGGACAAGATCAGCCCCAGCATTTT
>TRBD1|TRBJ1-1|TRBV7-9
CASSLQGGYTEAFF
TGTGCCAGCAGCTTACAAGGGGGCTACACTGAAGCTTTCTTT
>TRBD2|TRBJ2-3|TRBV5-4
CASSGPLAGVKDTQYF
TGTGCCAGCAGCGGCCCGCTAGCGGGAGTAAAAGATACGCAGTATTTT
>TRBD2|TRBJ2-7|TRBV5-1
CASSQGLADEGEQYF
TGCGCCAGCAGCCAGGGACTAGCGGACGAGGGTGAGCAGTACTTC
>NA|TRBJ2-7|TRBV29-1
CSSSGLPWSYEQYF
TGCAGCTCCTCGGGACTTCCGTGGTCCTACGAGCAGTACTTC
>TRBD2|TRBJ2-7|TRBV7-9
CASSMTSGSSYEQYF
TGTGCCAGCAGCATGACTAGCGGGAGTTCGTACGAGCAGTACTTC
>TRBD2|TRBJ2-7|TRBV28
CASSSSGTPYEQYF
TGTGCCAGCAGTTCCAGCGGGACCCCCTACGAGCAGTACTTC
>NA|TRBJ2-1|TRBV11-1
CASRTGTVNEQFF
TGTGCCAGCAGGACAGGGACTGTTAATGAGCAGTTCTTC
>TRBD2|TRBJ2-3|TRBV5-1
CASSLEVLAGGRDTQYF
TGCGCCAGCAGCTTGGAGGTCCTAGCGGGAGGGCGAGATACGCAGTATTTT
>NA|TRBJ2-5|TRBV6-5
CASSYSTGNQETQYF
TGTGCCAGCAGTTACTCGACCGGGAACCAAGAGACCCAGTACTTC
>NA|TRBJ2-1|TRBV7-9
CASTSARTTYTSEQFF
TGTGCCAGCACCTCCGCCCGGACTACGTATACTAGTGAGCAGTTCTTC
>NA|TRBJ1-5|TRBV30
CAWSPGMNQPQHF
TGTGCCTGGAGTCCAGGGATGAATCAGCCCCAGCATTTT
>NA|TRBJ2-3|TRBV4-3
CASSQELGDPSTDTQYF
TGCGCCAGCAGCCAAGAGCTAGGAGATCCTAGCACAGATACGCAGTATTTT
>NA|TRBJ2-7|TRBV2
CASSERDTSYEQYF
TGTGCCAGCAGTGAACGGGACACGTCCTACGAGCAGTACTTC
>NA|TRBJ2-7|TRBV2
CASSETYEQYF
TGTGCCAGCAGTGAGACATACGAGCAGTACTTC
>NA|TRBJ1-2|TRBV7-8
CASSLAGQANYGYTF
TGTGCCAGCAGCTTAGCGGGCCAGGCTAACTATGGCTACACCTTC
>TRBD1|TRBJ1-1|TRBV7-9
CASSPTGSGTEAFF
TGTGCCAGCAGCCCGACAGGGTCTGGCACTGAAGCTTTCTTT
>TRBD2|TRBJ2-3|TRBV5-4
CASSPRLAGAVDTQYF
TGTGCCAGCAGCCCGAGACTAGCGGGAGCGGTAGATACGCAGTATTTT
>NA|TRBJ1-1|TRBV11-3
CASSHIGQRGAFF
TGTGCCAGCAGCCATATAGGACAGCGAGGAGCTTTCTTT
>NA|TRBJ1-1|TRBV20-1
CSASVGFEAFF
TGCAGTGCTAGCGTGGGCTTTGAAGCTTTCTTT
>NA|TRBJ1-4|TRBV30
CAWAPTTNEKLFF
TGTGCCTGGGCACCTACAACTAATGAAAAACTGTTTTTT
>TRBD1|TRBJ2-1|TRBV7-9
CASLGVNRDSNNEQFF
TGTGCCAGCCTTGGCGTCAACCGGGACAGTAACAATGAGCAGTTCTTC
>NA|TRBJ1-5|TRBV19
CASSMGQFSYSNQPQHF
TGTGCCAGTAGTATGGGGCAGTTCTCTTATAGCAATCAGCCCCAGCATTTT
>TRBD1|TRBJ2-3|TRBV19
CASSRTGTGGTDTQYF
TGTGCCAGTAGTAGGACAGGTACCGGGGGCACAGATACGCAGTATTTT
>NA|TRBJ1-2|TRBV18
CASSPPGGGYGYTF
TGTGCCAGCTCACCACCGGGTGGGGGGTATGGCTACACCTTC
>NA|TRBJ2-2|TRBV6-4
CASSATGDSRTGELFF
TGTGCCAGCAGTGCCACGGGGGATAGTCGAACCGGGGAGCTGTTTTTT
>TRBD2|TRBJ2-7|TRBV6-5
CASSRSQLAGGEQYF
TGTGCCAGCAGCCGCTCCCAGCTAGCGGGAGGCGAGCAGTACTTC
>NA|TRBJ1-5|TRBV19
CASSIRRDSNQPQHF
TGTGCCAGTAGTATACGGAGGGATAGCAATCAGCCCCAGCATTTT
>NA|TRBJ2-1|TRBV6-5
CASSYSGLPYNEQFF
TGTGCCAGCAGTTACTCGGGACTCCCCTACAATGAGCAGTTCTTC
>NA|TRBJ2-5|TRBV5-1
CASSLVAGQQETQYF
TGCGCCAGCAGCTTGGTTGCAGGCCAACAGGAGACCCAGTACTTC
>TRBD1|TRBJ2-2|TRBV9
CASSAGTGATGELFF
TGTGCCAGCAGCGCCGGGACAGGGGCGACCGGGGAGCTGTTTTTT
>TRBD2|TRBJ2-5|TRBV10-2
CASSRSSGRVGETQYF
TGCGCCAGCAGCCGTTCTAGCGGGAGGGTGGGAGAGACCCAGTACTTC
>TRBD1|TRBJ2-1|TRBV28
CASSLSRTGVNEQFF
TGTGCCAGCAGTTTATCACGGACAGGGGTGAATGAGCAGTTCTTC
>NA|TRBJ2-7|TRBV7-2
CASTRGAGRSYEQYF
TGTGCCAGCACCCGAGGCGCAGGGCGGTCCTACGAGCAGTACTTC
>TRBD1|TRBJ1-2|TRBV28
CASRIVSGQPYGYTF
TGTGCCAGCAGGATTGTCTCGGGACAGCCCTATGGCTACACCTTC
>NA|TRBJ2-7|TRBV21-1
CASSKVIGLLATIPYEQYF
TGTGCCAGCAGCAAAGTGATCGGGCTACTAGCGACGATCCCCTACGAGCAGTACTTC
>NA|TRBJ2-3|TRBV27
CASSLGPATLTDTQYF
TGTGCCAGCAGTTTAGGGCCAGCTACACTCACAGATACGCAGTATTTT
>TRBD1|TRBJ2-7|TRBV27
CASSGTGLEQYF
TGTGCCAGCAGTGGGACAGGGCTCGAGCAGTACTTC